This T cell receptor beta chain originates from a study of T cell repertoires in cytomegalovirus infection. Comment on this clonotype: What it recognizes is unknown.

Losses at the gene ends were 4 bases for V and 4 bases for J; bases not matched to a gene: 11. This CDR3 is built from 16 residues. Germline V gene lookup returns CDR1 SGHDT and CDR2 YYEEEE. Each CDR3 protein gets one entry after TCRdb re-called the reads with MiXCR. Of some 940,000 distinct CDR3 sequences in the sample, around a third were seen once. This chain links TRBV5-6 with TRBJ2-3, with 8 nucleotides matching TRBD1. This TCR derives from a human donor in good health (CMV status not recorded). Some clones in this sample may be carry-over from other donors' samples. The specimen was cultured CD8+ T cells from PBMCs, collected from culture after CMV antigen stimulation. CDR3 coding DNA: TGTGCCAGCAGCCCGGCCGGGGGACAGGTCCCAGATACGCAGTATTTT. Residues: CASSPAGGQVPDTQYF.